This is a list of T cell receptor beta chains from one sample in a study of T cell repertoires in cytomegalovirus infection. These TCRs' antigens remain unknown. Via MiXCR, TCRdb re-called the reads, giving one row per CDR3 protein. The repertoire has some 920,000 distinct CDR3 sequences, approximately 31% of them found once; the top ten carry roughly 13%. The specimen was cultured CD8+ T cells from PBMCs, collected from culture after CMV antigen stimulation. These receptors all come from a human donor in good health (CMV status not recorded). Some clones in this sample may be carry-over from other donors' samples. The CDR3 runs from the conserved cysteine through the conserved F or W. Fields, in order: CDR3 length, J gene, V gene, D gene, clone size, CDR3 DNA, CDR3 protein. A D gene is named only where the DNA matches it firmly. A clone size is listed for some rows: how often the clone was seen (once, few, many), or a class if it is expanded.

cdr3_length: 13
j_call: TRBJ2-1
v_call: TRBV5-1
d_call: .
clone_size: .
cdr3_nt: TGCGCCAGCAGCTTTGTTTGGTACAATGAGCAGTTCTTC
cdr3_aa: CASSFVWYNEQFF

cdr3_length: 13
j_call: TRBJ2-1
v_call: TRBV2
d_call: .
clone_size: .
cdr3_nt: TGTGCCAGCAGTGAAGGAGGGGGGCGACCTTGGGTCTTC
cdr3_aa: CASSEGGGRPWVF

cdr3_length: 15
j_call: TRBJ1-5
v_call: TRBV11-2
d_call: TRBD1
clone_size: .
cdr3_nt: TGTGCCAGCAGCCCACAGGGGGCTTTGGTTCAGCCCCAGCATTTT
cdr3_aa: CASSPQGALVQPQHF

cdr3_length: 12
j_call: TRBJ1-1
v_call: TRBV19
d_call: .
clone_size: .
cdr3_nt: TGTGCCAGCTTCGAAATGGGGACAGAAGCTTTCTTT
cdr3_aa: CASFEMGTEAFF

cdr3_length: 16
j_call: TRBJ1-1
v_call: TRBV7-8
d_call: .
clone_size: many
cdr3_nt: TGTGCCAGCAGCTTTTACGGTCTGGGACCGATCACTGAAGCTTTCTTT
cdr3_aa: CASSFYGLGPITEAFF

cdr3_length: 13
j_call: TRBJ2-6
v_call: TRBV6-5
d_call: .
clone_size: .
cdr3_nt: TGTGCCAGCAGTTGGACTGGGGCCAACGTCCTGACTTTC
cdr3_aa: CASSWTGANVLTF

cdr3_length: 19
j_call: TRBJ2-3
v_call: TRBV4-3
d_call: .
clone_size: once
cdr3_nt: TGCGCCAGCAGCCAAGTTTCCGCGTCGGAGGGGCCGTCGACAGATACGCAGTATTTT
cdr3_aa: CASSQVSASEGPSTDTQYF

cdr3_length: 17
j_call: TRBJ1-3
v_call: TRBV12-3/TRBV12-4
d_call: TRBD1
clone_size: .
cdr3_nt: TGTGCCAGCAGTTTTCTAATCTCGGACAGGGTAGAAAACACCATATATTTT
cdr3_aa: CASSFLISDRVENTIYF

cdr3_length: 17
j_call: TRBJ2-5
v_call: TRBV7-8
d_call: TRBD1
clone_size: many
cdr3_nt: TGTGCCAGCAGCCCCGGGACAGAATTGGCTGTAGGGAAGACCCAGTACTTC
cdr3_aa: CASSPGTELAVGKTQYF

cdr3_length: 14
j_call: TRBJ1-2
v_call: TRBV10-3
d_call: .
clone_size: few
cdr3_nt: TGTGCCATCAGTGAGGGGGAAGCTAACTATGGCTACACCTTC
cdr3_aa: CAISEGEANYGYTF

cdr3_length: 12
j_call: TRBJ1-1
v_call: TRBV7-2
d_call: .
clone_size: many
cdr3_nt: TGTGCCAGCAGCTTAGAAGGGAGTGAAGCTTTCTTT
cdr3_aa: CASSLEGSEAFF

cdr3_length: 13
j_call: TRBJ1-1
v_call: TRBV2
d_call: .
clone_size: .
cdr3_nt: TGTGGCGAGTCCAGGGATAGGAGCACTGAAGCTTTCTTT
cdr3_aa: CGESRDRSTEAFF

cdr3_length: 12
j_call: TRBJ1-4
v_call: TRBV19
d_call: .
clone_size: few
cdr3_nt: TGTGCCAGTAGAACAGGGTTGGGAAAACTGTTTTTT
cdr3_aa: CASRTGLGKLFF

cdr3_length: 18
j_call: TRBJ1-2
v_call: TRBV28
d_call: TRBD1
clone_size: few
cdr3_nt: TGTGCCAGCAGTTCACCCTCGGACAGGGAAACGAGTTCCAATGGCTACACCTTC
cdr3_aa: CASSSPSDRETSSNGYTF

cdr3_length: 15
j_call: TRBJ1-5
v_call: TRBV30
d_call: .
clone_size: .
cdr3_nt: TGTGCCTGGAGCGGGGGGGGCGCGAGCAATCAGCCCCAGCATTTT
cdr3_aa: CAWSGGGASNQPQHF